These T cell receptor beta chains were read from a single sample in a study of long-term antiretroviral therapy in people with HIV. Profiling relied on immunoSEQ multiplex PCR, and the TCRdb table lists in-frame clones only, not all of them. The sample shows roughly 25,000 clones, roughly 84% of them seen only once. The sample consisted of unsorted PBMCs, taken 3 years after starting antiretroviral therapy. Every receptor here comes from a man aged 50 to 59 with HIV. Both conserved end residues are trimmed from each CDR3. Fields, in order: J gene, V gene, CDR3 protein.

>TRBJ1-2|TRBV7-9
ASSLDRALGGYT
>TRBJ2-2|TRBV2
ASRTGTQNTGELF
>TRBJ1-2|TRBV5-1
ASSSQGRGGYT
>TRBJ1-1|TRBV5-6
ASSLGPGQNTEAF
>TRBJ1-4|TRBV27
ASGLGTVNEKLF
>TRBJ2-5|TRBV29-1
SHREREETQY
>TRBJ1-1|TRBV5-5
ASSQSLLNTEAF
>TRBJ2-2|TRBV18
ASSPGQATGELF
>TRBJ2-7|TRBV12-5
ASGLVQGIPYEQY
>TRBJ1-4|TRBV7-2
ASSLDSSNEKLF
>TRBJ1-2|TRBV13
ASSLDGWPRGYT
>TRBJ2-3|TRBV28
ASSSSGEEY
>TRBJ1-2|TRBV13
ASSLGGATGPEGYGYT
>TRBJ2-5|TRBV19
ASSPTGGVLQETQY
>TRBJ1-1|TRBV7-9
ASTFFEDRGAEAF
>TRBJ1-2|TRBV11-2
ASSLGGNYGYT
>TRBJ2-3|TRBV9
ASSSTGDTQY
>TRBJ2-7|TRBV5-1
ASGQGGYYEQY
>TRBJ1-5|TRBV30
AWSTWVRGGAGPQH
>TRBJ2-7|TRBV7-2
ASSPIGGLALSEQY
>TRBJ1-5|TRBV5-4
ASSSPNQPQH
>TRBJ1-5|TRBV19
ASSPGPGSGNQPQH
>TRBJ1-2|TRBV28
ASSLAVLRDHNYGYT
>TRBJ1-5|TRBV19
ASSTGRPGPNQPQH
>TRBJ1-5|TRBV6-6
ASSPPPGQRNQPQH
>TRBJ1-2|TRBV5-5
ASSSDRGQRNYGYT
>TRBJ2-7|TRBV7-6
ASSFALAGPYEQY
>TRBJ1-4|TRBV28
ASSFTATTNEKLF
>TRBJ2-5|TRBV7-9
ASSPAAKETQY
>TRBJ1-1|TRBV13
ASSFRTGVNTEAF
>TRBJ1-3|TRBV11-3
ASSSGGLTGNTIY
>TRBJ1-1|TRBV19
ASSIRQEPPDTEAF
>TRBJ2-2|TRBV5-4
ASSLNANTGELF
>TRBJ1-1|TRBV28
ASSRRRVVTEAF
>TRBJ2-2|TRBV7-9
ASRRSQDRGTGELF
>TRBJ2-3|TRBV11-2
ASSLVTRKDTQY
>TRBJ2-1|TRBV30
AWSVGLANEQF
>TRBJ2-2|TRBV5-4
ASSYGVAANTGELF
>TRBJ2-3|TRBV30
AWSVRDTQY
>TRBJ2-7|TRBV4-3
ASSQDSGQGTLS
>TRBJ1-1|TRBV5-1
ASSLGGLLNTEAF
>TRBJ1-1|TRBV4-1
ASSQNSDHTEAF
>TRBJ1-1|TRBV27
ASSLNRGAGMNTEAF
>TRBJ2-5|TRBV11-3
ASSGRLTQGAQY
>TRBJ2-4|TRBV30
AWSVGSGRAKNIQY
>TRBJ2-5|TRBV12-5
ASGLVGRGGETQY
>TRBJ2-3|TRBV2
AGGGQEGADTQY
>TRBJ2-3|TRBV5-5
ASSFGASTDTQY
>TRBJ2-3|TRBV19
ASSTDYLSTDTQY